The TCR beta chain under discussion was sequenced for a study of early stage breast cancer tumors. Study in general: Of around 16 invasive breast tumors, 11 to 12 were hormone receptor-positive, HER2-negative. Samples were sequenced at approximately 9-fold average coverage.

In regard to this clone: Its antigen is unknown.

CDR3 length equals 14 residues. CDR1 and CDR2 from the germline V gene are GTSNPN and SVGIG (reference sequence). V was clipped by 3 bases and J by 5 bases, with 16 bases between them. Using immunoSEQ multiplex PCR, the repertoire was profiled, and TCRdb retains in-frame clones only, with some absent. The table lists more than 65,000 clones, 75% to 90% of them singletons, with roughly 4.7% in the top ten. Study outcomes and limitations: Tumors had roughly 2.4-fold higher T cell density and higher clonality than adjacent normal breast tissue.

This receptor was taken from a middle-aged person with breast cancer. The chain joins TRBV30 to TRBJ1-1; tentative D call: TRBD1 (6 bases). The source material was blood. The chain's CDR3 is CAWRAPGVRTEAFF. The CDR3 DNA is TGTGCCTGGAGGGCCCCAGGGGTGAGGACTGAAGCTTTCTTT. The full variable domain, with the rest looked up from reference TRBV30 and TRBJ1-1, is SQTIHQWPATLVQPVGSPLSLECTVEGTSNPNLYWYRQAAGRGLQLLFYSVGIGQISSEVPQNLSASRPQDRQFILSSKKLLLSDSGFYLCAWRAPGVRTEAFFGQGTRLTVV.